This T cell receptor beta chain was recorded in a study of T cell changes during pregnancy in multiple sclerosis. Sequencing was performed with immunoSEQ multiplex PCR; in TCRdb, only in-frame clones are kept and a portion is missing. The table has tens of thousands of clones, 80% to 95% seen once. The clonotype was recovered from a female donor with multiple sclerosis, enrolled in a pregnancy study. The material was peripheral blood, obtained in the third trimester of pregnancy.

In DNA form, the CDR3 reads TGTGCCAGCAGCTTGGCAGGGAGGCTTAACTATGGCTACACCTTC. It is translated as CASSLAGRLNYGYTF. This sequence joins TRBV5-6 and TRBJ1-2; possibly TRBD1 for D (5 bases). CDR3 length: 15 amino acids. Trimming took 0 bases from V and 1 from J, leaving 10 bases between them. Germline V CDR1 and CDR2: SGHDT, YYEEEE.